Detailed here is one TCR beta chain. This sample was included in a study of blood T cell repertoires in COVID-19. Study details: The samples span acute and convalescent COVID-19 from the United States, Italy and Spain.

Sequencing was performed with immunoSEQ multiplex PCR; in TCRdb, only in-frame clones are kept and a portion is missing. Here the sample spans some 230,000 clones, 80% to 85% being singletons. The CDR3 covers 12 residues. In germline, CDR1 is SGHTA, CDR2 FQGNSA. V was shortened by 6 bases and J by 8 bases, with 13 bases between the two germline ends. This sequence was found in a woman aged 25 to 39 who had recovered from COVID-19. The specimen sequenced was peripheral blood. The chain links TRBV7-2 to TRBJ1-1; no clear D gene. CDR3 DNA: TGTGCCAGCAGTTTAACGGGTGAGGAAGCTTTCTTT. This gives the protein CASSLTGEEAFF. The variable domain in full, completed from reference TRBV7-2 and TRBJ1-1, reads GAGVSQSPSNKVTEKGKDVELRCDPISGHTALYWYRQSLGQGLEFLIYFQGNSAPDKSGLPSDRFSAERTGGSVSTLTIQRTQQEDSAVYLCASSLTGEEAFFGQGTRLTVV.